The clone carrying this TCR beta chain was seen only a few times. What it binds is unknown. These data originate in a study of T cell repertoires in cytomegalovirus infection. Study as a whole: Selected CMV epitopes included recently identified HLA-C-restricted ones as well as well-studied HLA-B-restricted ones. Signatures in public TCR beta sequences pointed to both CMV infection and matching HLA type. The study, taken as a whole, reports: The response measured ex vivo was dominated by TCR beta clonotypes (HLA-C-restricted and CMV-specific). People with CMV and the relevant HLA were identified by cumulative public TCR beta family frequency.

This CDR3 region has 13 residues. The germline gives CDR1 MNHEY, CDR2 SVGAGI. Trimming took 7 bases from V and 5 from J, leaving 13 bases between them. TCRdb independently ran MiXCR on the reads; one entry per CDR3 protein. This repertoire shows about 900,000 distinct CDR3 sequences, around 32% found once; its top ten account for around 15%. The sequenced sample was cultured CD8+ T cells from PBMCs, obtained from culture after CMV antigen stimulation. The clonotype was recovered from a human donor in good health (CMV status not recorded). Some clones in this sample may be carry-over from other donors' samples. This chain connects TRBV6-5 to TRBJ2-3; unclear D gene. In nucleotides, the CDR3 is TGTGCCAGCAAGGGTGGGTTTGGAGATACGCAGTATTTT. Translated: CASKGGFGDTQYF.